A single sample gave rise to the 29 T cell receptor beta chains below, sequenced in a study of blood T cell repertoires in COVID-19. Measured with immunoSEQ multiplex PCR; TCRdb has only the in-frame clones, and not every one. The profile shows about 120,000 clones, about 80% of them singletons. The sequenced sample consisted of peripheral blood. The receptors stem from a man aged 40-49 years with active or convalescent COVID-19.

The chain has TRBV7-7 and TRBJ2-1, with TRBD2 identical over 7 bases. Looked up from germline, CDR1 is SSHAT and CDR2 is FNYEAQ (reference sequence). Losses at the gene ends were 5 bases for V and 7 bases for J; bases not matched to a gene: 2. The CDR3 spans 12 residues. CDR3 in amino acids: CASSPGGNEQFF. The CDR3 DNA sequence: TGTGCCAGCAGCCCGGGAGGTAATGAGCAGTTCTTC. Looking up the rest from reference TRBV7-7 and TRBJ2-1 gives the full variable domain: GAGVSQSPRYKVTKRGQDVTLRCDPISSHATLYWYQQALGQGPEFLTYFNYEAQPDKSGLPSDRFSAERPEGSISTLTIQRTEQRDSAMYRCASSPGGNEQFFGPGTRLTVL.

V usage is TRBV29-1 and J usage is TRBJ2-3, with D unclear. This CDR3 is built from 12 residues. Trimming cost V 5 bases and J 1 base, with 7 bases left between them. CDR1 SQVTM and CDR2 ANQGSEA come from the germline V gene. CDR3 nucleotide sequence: TGCAGCGTTCGCACAGGCACAGATACGCAGTATTTT. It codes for CSVRTGTDTQYF.

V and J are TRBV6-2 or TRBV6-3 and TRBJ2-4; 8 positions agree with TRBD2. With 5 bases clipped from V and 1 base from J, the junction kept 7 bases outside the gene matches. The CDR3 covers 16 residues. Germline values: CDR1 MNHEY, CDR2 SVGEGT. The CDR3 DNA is TGTGCCAGCAGTCCCCGGACTAGCATGGCCAAAAACATTCAGTACTTC. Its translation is CASSPRTSMAKNIQYF.

The CDR3 DNA reads TGTGCCAGCAGTGATGCCGGACAGGGAACTAGCAATCAGCCCCAGCATTTT. It codes for CASSDAGQGTSNQPQHF. This chain links TRBV2 with TRBJ1-5; 8 bases map to TRBD1. The junction had 7 bases not matched to a gene; V was cut back by 3 bases and J by 0 bases. The CDR3 loop spans 17 amino acids. Germline assignment: CDR1 SNHLY and CDR2 FYNNEI.

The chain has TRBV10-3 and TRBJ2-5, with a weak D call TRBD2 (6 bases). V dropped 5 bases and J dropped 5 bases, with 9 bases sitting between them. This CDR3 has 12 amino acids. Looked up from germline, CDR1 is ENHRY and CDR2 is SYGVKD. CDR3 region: CAISLGRETQYF. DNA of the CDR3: TGTGCCATCAGTCTGGGGAGGGAGACCCAGTACTTC.

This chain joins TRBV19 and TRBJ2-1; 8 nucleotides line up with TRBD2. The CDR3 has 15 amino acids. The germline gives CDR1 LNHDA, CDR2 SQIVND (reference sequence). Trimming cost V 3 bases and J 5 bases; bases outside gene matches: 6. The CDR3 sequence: CASSIERGPHNEQFF. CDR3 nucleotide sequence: TGTGCCAGTAGTATCGAGCGGGGGCCTCACAATGAGCAGTTCTTC.

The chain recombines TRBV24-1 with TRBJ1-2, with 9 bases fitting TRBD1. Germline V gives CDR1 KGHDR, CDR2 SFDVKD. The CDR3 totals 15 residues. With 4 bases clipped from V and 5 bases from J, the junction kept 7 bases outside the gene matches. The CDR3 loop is CATSEGQGPLYGYTF. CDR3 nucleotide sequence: TGTGCCACCAGTGAGGGACAGGGACCTCTTTATGGCTACACCTTC.

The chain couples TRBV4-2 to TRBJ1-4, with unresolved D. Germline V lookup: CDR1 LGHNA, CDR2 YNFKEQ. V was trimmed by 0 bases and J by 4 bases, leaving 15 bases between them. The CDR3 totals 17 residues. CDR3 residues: CASSQDGRGPGNEKLFF. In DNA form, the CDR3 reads TGTGCCAGCAGCCAAGATGGCCGGGGTCCAGGTAATGAAAAACTGTTTTTT.

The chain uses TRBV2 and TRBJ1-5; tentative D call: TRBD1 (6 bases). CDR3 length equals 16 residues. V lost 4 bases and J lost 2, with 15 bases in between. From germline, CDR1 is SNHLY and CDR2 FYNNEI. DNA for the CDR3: TGTGCCAGCAGTGCCCTTGGGGGCACGGGCAATCAGCCCCAGCATTTT. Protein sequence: CASSALGGTGNQPQHF.

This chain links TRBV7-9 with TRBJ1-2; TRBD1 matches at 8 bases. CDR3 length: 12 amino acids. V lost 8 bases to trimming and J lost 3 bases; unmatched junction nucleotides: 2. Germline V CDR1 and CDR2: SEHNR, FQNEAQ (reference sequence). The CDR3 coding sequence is TGTGCCAGCTCGGGACAGGACTATGGCTACACCTTC. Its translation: CASSGQDYGYTF. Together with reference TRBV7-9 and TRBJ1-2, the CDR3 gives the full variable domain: DTGVSQNPRHKITKRGQNVTFRCDPISEHNRLYWYRQTLGQGPEFLTYFQNEAQLEKSRLLSDRFSAERPKGSFSTLEIQRTEQGDSAMYLCASSGQDYGYTFGSGTRLTVV.

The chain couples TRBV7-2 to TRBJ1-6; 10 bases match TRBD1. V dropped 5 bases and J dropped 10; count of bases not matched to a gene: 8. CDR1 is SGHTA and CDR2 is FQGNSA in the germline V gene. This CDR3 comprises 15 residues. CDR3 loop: CASSPQTGGKSPLHF. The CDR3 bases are TGTGCCAGCAGCCCCCAGACAGGGGGCAAATCACCCCTCCACTTT. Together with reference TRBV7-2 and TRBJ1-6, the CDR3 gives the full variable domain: GAGVSQSPSNKVTEKGKDVELRCDPISGHTALYWYRQSLGQGLEFLIYFQGNSAPDKSGLPSDRFSAERTGGSVSTLTIQRTQQEDSAVYLCASSPQTGGKSPLHFGNGTRLTVT.

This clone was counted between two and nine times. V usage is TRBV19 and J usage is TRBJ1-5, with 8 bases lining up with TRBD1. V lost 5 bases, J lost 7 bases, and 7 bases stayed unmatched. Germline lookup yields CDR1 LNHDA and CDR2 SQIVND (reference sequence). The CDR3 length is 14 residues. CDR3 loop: CASSGGQGGQPQHF. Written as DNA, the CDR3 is TGTGCCAGTAGTGGCGGACAGGGAGGGCAGCCCCAGCATTTT.

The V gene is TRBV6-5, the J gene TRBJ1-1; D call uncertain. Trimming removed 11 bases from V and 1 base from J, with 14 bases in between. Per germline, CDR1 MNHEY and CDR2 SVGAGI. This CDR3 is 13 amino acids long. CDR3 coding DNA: TGTGCCGGCCAGATCCAGGCGAACACTGAAGCTTTCTTT. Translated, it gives CAGQIQANTEAFF.

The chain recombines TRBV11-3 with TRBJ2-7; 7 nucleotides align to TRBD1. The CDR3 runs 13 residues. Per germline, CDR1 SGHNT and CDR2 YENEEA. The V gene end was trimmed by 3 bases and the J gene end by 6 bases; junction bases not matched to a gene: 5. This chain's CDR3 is CASSLETGFEQYF. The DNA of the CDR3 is TGTGCCAGCAGCTTGGAGACAGGGTTCGAGCAGTACTTC.

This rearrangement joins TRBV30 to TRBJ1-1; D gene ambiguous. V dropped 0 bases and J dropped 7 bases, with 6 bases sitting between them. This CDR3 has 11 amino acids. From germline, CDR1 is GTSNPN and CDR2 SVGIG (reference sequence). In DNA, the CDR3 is TGTGCCTGGAGTGTACGTAGTGAAGCTTTCTTT. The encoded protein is CAWSVRSEAFF.

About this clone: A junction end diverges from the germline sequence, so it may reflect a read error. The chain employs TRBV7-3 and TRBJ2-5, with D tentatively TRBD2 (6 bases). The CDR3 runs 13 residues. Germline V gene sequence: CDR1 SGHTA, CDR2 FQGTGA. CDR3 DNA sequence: TGTGCCAGCAACTTAGGCGGGGAAGAGACCCAGTACTTC. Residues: CASNLGGEETQYF.

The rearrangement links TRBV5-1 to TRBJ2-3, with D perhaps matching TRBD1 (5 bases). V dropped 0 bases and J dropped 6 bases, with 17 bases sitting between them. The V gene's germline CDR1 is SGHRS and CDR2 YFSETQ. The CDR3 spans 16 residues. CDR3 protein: CASSLGTGSGRDTQYF. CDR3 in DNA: TGCGCCAGCAGCTTGGGCACAGGATCTGGGCGTGATACGCAGTATTTT.

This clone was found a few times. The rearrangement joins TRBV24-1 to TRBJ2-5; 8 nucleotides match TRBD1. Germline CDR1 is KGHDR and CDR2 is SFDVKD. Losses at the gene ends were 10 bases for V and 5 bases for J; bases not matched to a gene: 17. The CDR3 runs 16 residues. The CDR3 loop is CATGRTSGQGEETQYF. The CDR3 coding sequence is TGTGCCACAGGGCGGACGAGCGGACAGGGCGAGGAGACCCAGTACTTC.

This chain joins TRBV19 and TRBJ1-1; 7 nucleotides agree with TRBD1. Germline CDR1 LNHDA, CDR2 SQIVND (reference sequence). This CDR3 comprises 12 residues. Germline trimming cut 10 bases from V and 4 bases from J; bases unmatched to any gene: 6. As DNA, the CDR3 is TGTGCCACCGGTGACAGGGCCACTGAAGCTTTCTTT. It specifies CATGDRATEAFF.

The chain's CDR3 is CASSLSLGYTF. The CDR3 nucleotides are TGTGCCAGCAGCCTATCCCTAGGCTACACCTTC. The V gene is TRBV13, the J gene TRBJ1-2; no clear D gene. The CDR3 extends over 11 amino acids. The germline CDR1 and CDR2 sequences are PRHDT and FYEKMQ (reference sequence). Trimming pared 5 bases from V and 8 bases from J, leaving 9 bases between.

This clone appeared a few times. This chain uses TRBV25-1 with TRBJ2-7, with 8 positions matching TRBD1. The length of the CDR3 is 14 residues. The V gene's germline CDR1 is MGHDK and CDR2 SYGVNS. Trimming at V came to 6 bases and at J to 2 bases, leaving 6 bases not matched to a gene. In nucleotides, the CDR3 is TGTGCCAGCAGCCTAACAGGGGGTACCTACGAGCAGTACTTC. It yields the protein CASSLTGGTYEQYF.

The CDR3 here is CASSPRPSEYNEQFF. In nucleotides, the CDR3 is TGCGCCAGCAGCCCCCGGCCTAGCGAGTACAATGAGCAGTTCTTC. The rearrangement joins TRBV5-1 to TRBJ2-1; perhaps TRBD2 as D (6 bases). Germline assignment: CDR1 SGHRS and CDR2 YFSETQ. With 4 bases removed from V and 4 bases from J, the gap between germline ends came to 15 bases. This CDR3 region has 15 residues.

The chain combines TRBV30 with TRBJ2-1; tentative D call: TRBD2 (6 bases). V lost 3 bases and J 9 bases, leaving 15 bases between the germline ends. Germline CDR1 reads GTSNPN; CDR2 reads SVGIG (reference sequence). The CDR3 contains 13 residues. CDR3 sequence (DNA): TGTGCCTGGAGGGGGCGGGGATCGGGTGAGCAGTTCTTC. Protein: CAWRGRGSGEQFF.

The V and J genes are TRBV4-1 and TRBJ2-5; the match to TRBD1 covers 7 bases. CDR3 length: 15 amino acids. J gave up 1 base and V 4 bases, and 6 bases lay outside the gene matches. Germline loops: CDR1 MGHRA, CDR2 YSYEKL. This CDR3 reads CASSLRTGGQETQYF. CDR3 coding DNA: TGCGCCAGCAGCCTCCGGACAGGTGGCCAAGAGACCCAGTACTTC.

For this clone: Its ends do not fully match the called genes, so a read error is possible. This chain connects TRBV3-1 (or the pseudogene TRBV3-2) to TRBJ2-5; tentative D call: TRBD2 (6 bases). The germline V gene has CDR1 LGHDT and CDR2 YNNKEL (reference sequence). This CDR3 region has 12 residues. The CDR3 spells CASSQEPGEADF. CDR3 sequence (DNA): TGTGCCAGCAGCCAAGAGCCGGGAGAGGCGGACTTC.

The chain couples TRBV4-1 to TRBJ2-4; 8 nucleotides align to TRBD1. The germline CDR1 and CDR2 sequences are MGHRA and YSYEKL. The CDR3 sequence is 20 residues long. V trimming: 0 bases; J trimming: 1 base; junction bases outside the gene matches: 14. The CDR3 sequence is CASSQDPARQGMGAKNIQYF. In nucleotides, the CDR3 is TGCGCCAGCAGCCAAGATCCCGCCAGACAGGGGATGGGGGCCAAAAACATTCAGTACTTC.

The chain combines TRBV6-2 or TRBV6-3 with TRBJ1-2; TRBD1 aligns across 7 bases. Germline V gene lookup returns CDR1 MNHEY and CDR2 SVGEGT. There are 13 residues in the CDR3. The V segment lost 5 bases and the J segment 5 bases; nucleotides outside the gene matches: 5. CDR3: CASSRDSRYGYTF. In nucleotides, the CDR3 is TGTGCCAGCAGTCGGGACAGCAGATATGGCTACACCTTC.

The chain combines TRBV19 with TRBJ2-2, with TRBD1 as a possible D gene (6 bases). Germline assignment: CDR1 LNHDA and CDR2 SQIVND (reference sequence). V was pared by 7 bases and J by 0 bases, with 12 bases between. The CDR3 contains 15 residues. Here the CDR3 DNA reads TGTGCCAGTATCGCTCACAGGGCGAACACCGGGGAGCTGTTTTTT. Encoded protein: CASIAHRANTGELFF.

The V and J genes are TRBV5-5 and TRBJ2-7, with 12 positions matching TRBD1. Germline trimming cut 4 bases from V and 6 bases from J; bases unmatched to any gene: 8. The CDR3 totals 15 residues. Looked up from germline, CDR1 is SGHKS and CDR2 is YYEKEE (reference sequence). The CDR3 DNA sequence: TGTGCCAGCAGCCCCAGGGACAGGGGGCCCTCCGAGCAGTACTTC. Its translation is CASSPRDRGPSEQYF. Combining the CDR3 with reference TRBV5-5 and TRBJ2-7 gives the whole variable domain DAGVTQSPTHLIKTRGQQVTLRCSPISGHKSVSWYQQVLGQGPQFIFQYYEKEERGRGNFPDRFSARQFPNYSSELNVNALLLGDSALYLCASSPRDRGPSEQYFGPGTRLTVT.